Each of the 18 T cell receptor beta chains below was sequenced from the same sample in a study of cytomegalovirus exposure and HLA in healthy donors. The PCR used 60 Vbeta and 13 Jbeta primers. Generated by immunoSEQ multiplex PCR, the TCRdb table keeps only in-frame clones and is missing some. Of 150,000 to 180,000 clones in the sample, around 70% are singletons; the top ten hold under 2.5%. Sequencing was performed on PBMCs. The receptors derive from a young man in good health and CMV-seronegative.

This clone was counted a single time. V is TRBV5-1 and J is TRBJ1-2; TRBD1 matches at 10 bases. Germline V lookup: CDR1 SGHRS, CDR2 YFSETQ. CDR3 size: 13 residues. V gave up 3 bases and J gave up 10 bases; unmatched junction bases: 6. In DNA, the CDR3 is TGCGCCAGCAGCTCGACCGGGACAGGGGACTACACCTTC. Translating it yields CASSSTGTGDYTF.

This clone has only a few counts. The V and J genes are TRBV5-1 and TRBJ1-2; TRBD1 matches at 7 bases. The length of the CDR3 is 15 residues. V was pared by 0 bases and J by 4 bases, with 6 bases of the junction left unmatched. Germline assignment: CDR1 SGHRS and CDR2 YFSETQ. CDR3 protein: CASSLDLQGSYGYTF. Here the CDR3 DNA reads TGCGCCAGCAGCTTGGATCTACAGGGGTCCTATGGCTACACCTTC.

V is TRBV13 and J is TRBJ2-7, with 10 bases that match TRBD2. Germline lookup yields CDR1 PRHDT and CDR2 FYEKMQ (reference sequence). This CDR3 has 16 amino acids. V lost 0 bases, J lost 5 bases, and 7 bases stayed unmatched. This CDR3 is CASSLGGPGLANEQYF. The DNA of the CDR3 is TGTGCCAGCAGCTTAGGAGGCCCGGGACTAGCGAACGAGCAGTACTTC.

The V and J genes are TRBV19 and TRBJ2-3; 9 positions agree with TRBD1. Per the germline V gene, CDR1 is LNHDA and CDR2 is SQIVND (reference sequence). The trim removed 5 bases at V and 3 bases at J, leaving 9 bases unmatched. The CDR3 spans 16 residues. The CDR3 bases are TGTGCCAGTAGTGCACCCGGGACAGGGATGACAGATACGCAGTATTTT. Its protein is CASSAPGTGMTDTQYF. Full variable domain (rest looked up from reference TRBV19 and TRBJ2-3): DGGITQSPKYLFRKEGQNVTLSCEQNLNHDAMYWYRQDPGQGLRLIYYSQIVNDFQKGDIAEGYSVSREKKESFPLTVTSAQKNPTAFYLCASSAPGTGMTDTQYFGPGTRLTVL.

The V gene is TRBV18, the J gene TRBJ1-1; D perhaps matches TRBD1 (6 bases). The ends were cut back, 3 bases at V and 1 base at J, with 9 bases in the middle. Germline CDR1 and CDR2: KGHSH and LQKENI. The CDR3 is 14 residues long. The CDR3 DNA reads as TGTGCCAGCTCACCGGGGGGGGCGAACACTGAAGCTTTCTTT. This gives the protein CASSPGGANTEAFF.

Of note for this clone: Its ends do not fully match the called genes, so a read error is possible. The chain carries TRBV30 and TRBJ1-2; TRBD1 matches at 7 bases. Per the germline V gene, CDR1 is GTSNPN and CDR2 is SVGIG (reference sequence). The CDR3 spans 12 residues. This chain's CDR3 is CAWSVRGDGYPF. The CDR3 DNA reads TGTGCCTGGAGTGTCAGGGGGGATGGCTACCCCTTC. Complete variable domain (other parts from reference TRBV30 and TRBJ1-2): SQTIHQWPATLVQPVGSPLSLECTVEGTSNPNLYWYRQAAGRGLQLLFYSVGIGQISSEVPQNLSASRPQDRQFILSSKKLLLSDSGFYLCAWSVRGDGYPFGSGTRLTVV.

Many counts were recorded for this clone. The chain uses TRBV4-2 and TRBJ2-7; the D is unclear. The CDR3 loop spans 12 amino acids. V dropped 1 base and J dropped 3 bases, with 4 bases sitting between them. Germline-derived CDR1 and CDR2 are LGHNA and YNFKEQ. The CDR3 DNA is TGTGCCAGCAGCCAAGGTAACTACGAGCAGTACTTC. Amino acid sequence: CASSQGNYEQYF.

The chain uses TRBV19 and TRBJ1-2, with TRBD1 as a possible D gene (6 bases). The CDR3 spans 15 residues. The V and J ends lost 3 bases and 4 bases respectively, with 15 bases between them. Germline CDR1 and CDR2: LNHDA and SQIVND (reference sequence). The CDR3 DNA reads TGTGCCAGTAGTATTGCAGGGGCTTCGGGCTATGGCTACACCTTC. This encodes CASSIAGASGYGYTF.

Only a few counts were recorded for this clone. The genes are TRBV9 and TRBJ1-2; D ambiguous. The germline gives CDR1 SGDLS, CDR2 YYNGEE. CDR3 size: 13 residues. V was pared by 3 bases and J by 3 bases, with 9 bases between. CDR3 DNA sequence: TGTGCCAGCAGCGGTCACAATTACTATGGCTACACCTTC. This encodes CASSGHNYYGYTF.

The genes are TRBV18 and TRBJ1-1; 7 bases line up with TRBD1. V was pared by 3 bases and J by 2 bases, with 6 bases of the junction left unmatched. CDR3 length equals 15 residues. CDR1 and CDR2 (germline): KGHSH, LQKENI. The CDR3 loop is CASSPRQGGNTEAFF. CDR3 coding DNA: TGTGCCAGCTCACCCCGACAGGGAGGCAACACTGAAGCTTTCTTT.

The J gene is TRBJ1-2, the V gene TRBV6-1; D is perhaps TRBD1 (5 bases). The germline gives CDR1 MNHNS, CDR2 SASEGT. The CDR3 length is 14 residues. The V and J ends lost 2 bases and 1 base respectively, with 8 bases between them. The CDR3 sequence is CASSEPGLNYGYTF. The DNA for the CDR3 is TGTGCCAGCAGTGAACCGGGACTTAACTATGGCTACACCTTC.

V gene TRBV6-1 combines with J gene TRBJ2-7, with 9 bases identical to TRBD2. This CDR3 region has 15 residues. Germline V CDR1 and CDR2: MNHNS, SASEGT. Unmatched junction bases numbered 6, after V lost 2 bases and J lost 4 bases. CDR3 bases: TGTGCCAGCAGTGAATTGGCGGGGGGGCAATACGAGCAGTACTTC. Its protein product is CASSELAGGQYEQYF.

This clone has a single count. This sequence joins TRBV13 and TRBJ2-7; D is perhaps TRBD1 (6 bases). The CDR3 is 13 amino acids. Trimming removed 4 bases from V and 3 bases from J, with 10 bases in between. Germline V gives CDR1 PRHDT, CDR2 FYEKMQ (reference sequence). The CDR3 here is CASSSGQNYEQYF. In DNA, the CDR3 is TGTGCCAGCAGCTCAGGACAGAACTACGAGCAGTACTTC.

The J gene is TRBJ1-5, the V gene TRBV6-1; D not resolved. V was pared by 0 bases and J by 2 bases, with 11 bases between. From germline, CDR1 is MNHNS and CDR2 SASEGT. The CDR3 totals 16 residues. The CDR3 loop reads CASSEARVVGNQPQHF. The CDR3 DNA follows: TGTGCCAGCAGTGAAGCGCGGGTCGTGGGCAATCAGCCCCAGCATTTT.

The chain has TRBV7-9 and TRBJ2-5; D perhaps matches TRBD1 (6 bases). This CDR3 is built from 15 residues. Germline V gene data show CDR1 as SEHNR and CDR2 as FQNEAQ (reference sequence). The V end was cut by 4 bases, the J end by 1 base, with 13 bases between. The CDR3 here is CASSYYRVFQETQYF. The CDR3 coding sequence is TGTGCCAGCAGCTATTACAGGGTTTTCCAAGAGACCCAGTACTTC.

This clone occurred a few times. This chain joins TRBV4-3 and TRBJ2-1; TRBD2 matches at 8 bases. The J segment lost 7 bases and the V segment lost 0 bases, leaving 8 bases of the junction unmatched. CDR1 and CDR2 (germline): LGHNA, YSLEER. CDR3 length equals 16 residues. CDR3 sequence reads: CASSQDYPGGHNEQFF. CDR3 DNA: TGCGCCAGCAGCCAAGATTACCCGGGGGGGCATAATGAGCAGTTCTTC.

The V and J genes are TRBV2 and TRBJ2-2; 11 positions agree with TRBD2. The CDR3 runs 16 residues. Germline values: CDR1 SNHLY, CDR2 FYNNEI. J was trimmed by 5 bases and V by 5 bases; bases with no gene match: 7. CDR3: CASSLAGGPRTGELFF. In nucleotides, the CDR3 is TGTGCCAGCAGTTTAGCGGGGGGGCCTAGGACCGGGGAGCTGTTTTTT.

A word on this clone: This sample includes further DNA sequences coding for the same CDR3. The chain links TRBV18 to TRBJ2-7; 8 bases are shared with TRBD1. CDR3 length equals 14 residues. The trim removed 6 bases at V and 2 bases at J, leaving 6 bases unmatched. CDR1 is KGHSH, CDR2 LQKENI, per germline. CDR3 coding DNA: TGTGCCAGCTCCCCCGGGACAGGCCCCTACGAGCAGTACTTC. Amino acid sequence: CASSPGTGPYEQYF.